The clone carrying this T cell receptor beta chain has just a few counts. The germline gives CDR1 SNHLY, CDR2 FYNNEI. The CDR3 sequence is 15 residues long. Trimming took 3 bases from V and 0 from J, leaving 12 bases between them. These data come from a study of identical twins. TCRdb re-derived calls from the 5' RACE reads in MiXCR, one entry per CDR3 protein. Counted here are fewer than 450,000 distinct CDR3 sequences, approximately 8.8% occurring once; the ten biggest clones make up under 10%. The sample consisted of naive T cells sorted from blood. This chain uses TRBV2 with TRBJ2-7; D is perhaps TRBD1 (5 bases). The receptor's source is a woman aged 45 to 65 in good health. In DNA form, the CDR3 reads TGTGCCAGCAGTGAGGACAATCTTTACTCCTACGAGCAGTACGTC. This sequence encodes CASSEDNLYSYEQYV.